This T cell receptor beta chain was found in a study of control samples from healthy donors and cancer patients. Trimming removed 0 bases from V and 6 bases from J; junction bases left unmatched: 6. The germline V gene encodes CDR1 SGDLS and CDR2 YYNGEE. The CDR3 sequence is 15 residues long. The data were produced by immunoSEQ multiplex PCR, yet TCRdb's version contains in-frame clones alone and is incomplete. This sample has about 110,000 clones, with about 80% found just once. The chain links TRBV9 to TRBJ2-7; 10 bases are shared with TRBD2. This TCR was recovered from a woman in her forties or fifties in good health. What was sequenced was blood. In DNA, the CDR3 is TGTGCCAGCAGCGTAGGAAGCGGGGGGGCTTTCGAGCAGTACTTC. It codes for CASSVGSGGAFEQYF.